The 8 T cell receptor beta chains below come from one sample, sequenced in a study of blood T cell repertoires in COVID-19. Using immunoSEQ multiplex PCR, the repertoire was profiled, and TCRdb retains in-frame clones only, with some absent. In the table there are 270,000 or so clones, roughly 90% of which are singletons. Sample: peripheral blood. These TCRs come from a woman in her twenties or thirties with active or convalescent COVID-19.

The table lists this clone with a count of one. J is TRBJ2-2 and V is TRBV6-5; D is undetermined. Per the germline V gene, CDR1 is MNHEY and CDR2 is SVGAGI. This CDR3 is 12 amino acids long. V lost 4 bases to trimming and J lost 3 bases, with 3 bases between them. For the CDR3, the DNA is TGTGCCAGCAGTTCCGACACCGGGGAGCTGTTTTTT. As protein: CASSSDTGELFF.

This chain joins TRBV27 and TRBJ1-1; perhaps TRBD1 as D (6 bases). Germline loops: CDR1 MNHEY, CDR2 SMNVEV (reference sequence). V lost 6 bases to trimming and J lost 3 bases, with 11 bases between them. There are 13 residues in the CDR3. The CDR3 coding sequence is TGTGCCAGCAGCATGAGACAGGACACTGAAGCTTTCTTT. Amino acid sequence: CASSMRQDTEAFF.

V usage is TRBV7-6 and J usage is TRBJ2-1; TRBD1 agrees at 7 bases. This CDR3 region has 16 residues. Germline values: CDR1 SGHVS, CDR2 FNYEAQ. Unmatched junction bases numbered 16, after V lost 5 bases and J lost 9 bases. The CDR3 nucleotides are TGTGCCAGCAGCCCCCCCAGCAGCAGGGGGTCGGGTGAGCAGTTCTTC. Amino acids: CASSPPSSRGSGEQFF.

The chain carries TRBV5-1 and TRBJ2-5, with a tentative D call TRBD2 (5 bases). V was clipped by 2 bases and J by 5 bases, with 13 bases between them. The CDR3 is made up of 14 amino acids. From germline, CDR1 is SGHRS and CDR2 YFSETQ. CDR3: CASSFGGQMETQYF. CDR3 in DNA: TGCGCCAGCAGCTTCGGAGGTCAAATGGAGACCCAGTACTTC.

The CDR3 is CASSGGTGSPYEQYF. CDR3 nucleotide sequence: TGTGCCAGCAGTGGTGGGACAGGTTCACCTTACGAGCAGTACTTC. This chain links TRBV6-6 with TRBJ2-7; 8 nucleotides agree with TRBD1. The V and J ends lost 5 bases and 4 bases, in that order; junction bases with no gene match: 10. This CDR3 region has 15 residues. The germline gives CDR1 MNHNY, CDR2 SVGAGI (reference sequence).

The rearrangement joins TRBV18 to TRBJ1-1; no firm D call. The V end lost 3 bases, the J end lost 1 base, and 15 bases lay between the germline ends. The CDR3 extends over 16 amino acids. Germline lookup yields CDR1 KGHSH and CDR2 LQKENI. CDR3 bases: TGTGCCAGCTCACCCGCGGAGCGGCAGCCGAACACTGAAGCTTTCTTT. Translated: CASSPAERQPNTEAFF.

There are a few counts of this clone. The chain has TRBV5-6 and TRBJ1-1; possible D gene TRBD1, 5 bases. The CDR3 is 14 amino acids. V was trimmed by 6 bases and J by 6 bases, leaving 18 bases between them. CDR1 SGHDT and CDR2 YYEEEE come from the germline V gene. CDR3 in DNA: TGTGCCAGCAACTGGGGGGTGCGGGGCTCTGAAGCTTTCTTT. Its translation: CASNWGVRGSEAFF.

The chain uses TRBV5-1 and TRBJ1-1, with 8 bases matching TRBD1. Germline V CDR1 and CDR2: SGHRS, YFSETQ. The junction had 2 bases not matched to a gene; V was cut back by 4 bases and J by 3 bases. The CDR3 is 13 amino acids. CDR3 in amino acids: CASSTDRDTEAFF. The CDR3 DNA reads as TGCGCCAGCAGCACGGACAGGGACACTGAAGCTTTCTTT.